The clone carrying this T cell receptor beta chain showed up just once. Its matching antigen is unknown. Cells defined as naive were viable CD3+CD4+ or CD3+CD8+ and CCR7+CD45RA+CD45RO-CD95-CD27+CD28+. Peripheral blood was collected from the related graft donor on the marrow donation day. Sequenced by immunoSEQ multiplex PCR; TCRdb stores in-frame clones only, minus some. The sample has some 20,000 clones, about 97% seen once. The data derive from a study of T cells after posttransplantation cyclophosphamide. Germline CDR1 and CDR2: SGHVS and FNYEAQ. V was pared by 5 bases and J by 6 bases, with 16 bases between. The CDR3 is 15 residues long. Study findings and constraints: TRB overlap between skin or GI tissue T cells and blood was limited. Later post-transplant blood repertoires were often dominated by donor CD8+ memory clones. Recipient CMV seropositivity and CMV reactivation strongly tracked TRB clonality.

The rearrangement links TRBV7-6 to TRBJ1-4; D perhaps matches TRBD1 (6 bases). Sequences were obtained from naive CD4+ T cells sorted from PBMCs. This receptor was identified in a man between 50 and 59 years old in good health, CMV-negative, and a related stem cell transplant donor. CDR3 in DNA: TGTGCCAGCAGCCGGGGGGCCGGGTTGGATGAAAAACTGTTTTTT. Protein sequence: CASSRGAGLDEKLFF. Based on the CDR3 plus reference TRBV7-6 and TRBJ1-4, the full variable domain is GAGVSQSPRYKVTKRGQDVALRCDPISGHVSLYWYRQALGQGPEFLTYFNYEAQQDKSGLPNDRFSAERPEGSISTLTIQRTEQRDSAMYRCASSRGAGLDEKLFFGSGTQLSVL.